The rows below give T cell receptor beta chains drawn from one sample of a study of shared clonotypes between healthy human individuals. Measured with immunoSEQ multiplex PCR; TCRdb has only the in-frame clones, and not every one. Of some 630,000 clones listed, more than 70% are singletons. The sequencing sample was made of memory CD4+ T cells sorted from blood. These receptors were collected from a woman aged 25-40 years in good health. Each CDR3 is given without its conserved first and last residue. Each record gives: V gene, clone size, CDR3 length, D gene, J gene, CDR3 protein. D genes are given only for firm matches. Clone size is stated in some rows and not others, as once, few, many or a class when expanded.

V: TRBV5-4; size: NA; length: 14; D: TRBD2; J: TRBJ2-1; CDR3: ASSRRGASGFNEQF
V: TRBV6-5; size: NA; length: 9; D: TRBD1; J: TRBJ1-1; CDR3: ASSSGQKAF
V: TRBV4-1; size: NA; length: 15; D: NA; J: TRBJ2-1; CDR3: ASSPLGPGGSYNEQF
V: TRBV19; size: NA; length: 13; D: NA; J: TRBJ2-2; CDR3: ASSLVTGAPGELF
V: TRBV7-2; size: many; length: 12; D: TRBD2; J: TRBJ2-7; CDR3: ASRRTSGSYEQY
V: TRBV5-4; size: NA; length: 14; D: NA; J: TRBJ2-1; CDR3: ASSLEAATSYNEQF
V: TRBV9; size: NA; length: 15; D: NA; J: TRBJ1-3; CDR3: ASSPQDRSFSGNTIY
V: TRBV5-1; size: NA; length: 13; D: TRBD1; J: TRBJ2-5; CDR3: ASRSDRGPGETQY
V: TRBV7-2; size: NA; length: 13; D: TRBD1; J: TRBJ1-2; CDR3: ASRKGGQGNYGYT
V: TRBV19; size: few; length: 15; D: TRBD2; J: TRBJ2-7; CDR3: ASSNRLRAGMKYEQY
V: TRBV28; size: NA; length: 12; D: NA; J: TRBJ1-2; CDR3: ASSPAIPNYGYT
V: TRBV28; size: NA; length: 13; D: NA; J: TRBJ1-5; CDR3: ASWGRGHSNQPQH
V: TRBV11-3; size: NA; length: 11; D: NA; J: TRBJ2-5; CDR3: ASSLGPQETQY
V: TRBV4-2; size: NA; length: 12; D: TRBD2; J: TRBJ2-2; CDR3: ASTQSGRSGELF
V: TRBV10-3; size: NA; length: 12; D: NA; J: TRBJ2-5; CDR3: AINHRRVYETQY
V: TRBV20-1; size: few; length: 8; D: NA; J: TRBJ2-1; CDR3: SARLNEQF
V: TRBV5-8; size: few; length: 12; D: NA; J: TRBJ1-3; CDR3: ASRKPGRRNTIY
V: TRBV4-1; size: NA; length: 14; D: TRBD2; J: TRBJ2-2; CDR3: ASSHGGRRDTGELF
V: TRBV4-1; size: few; length: 12; D: NA; J: TRBJ2-3; CDR3: ASSHEGGADTQY
V: TRBV5-5; size: many; length: 11; D: NA; J: TRBJ1-1; CDR3: ASSLAGRTEAF
V: TRBV7-9; size: NA; length: 13; D: TRBD2; J: TRBJ2-7; CDR3: ASSLAGDQQYEQY
V: TRBV5-1; size: NA; length: 14; D: TRBD2; J: TRBJ2-5; CDR3: ASSFGTSGSLETQY
V: TRBV11-2; size: NA; length: 14; D: TRBD2; J: TRBJ2-1; CDR3: ASSSPLAGDGDEQF